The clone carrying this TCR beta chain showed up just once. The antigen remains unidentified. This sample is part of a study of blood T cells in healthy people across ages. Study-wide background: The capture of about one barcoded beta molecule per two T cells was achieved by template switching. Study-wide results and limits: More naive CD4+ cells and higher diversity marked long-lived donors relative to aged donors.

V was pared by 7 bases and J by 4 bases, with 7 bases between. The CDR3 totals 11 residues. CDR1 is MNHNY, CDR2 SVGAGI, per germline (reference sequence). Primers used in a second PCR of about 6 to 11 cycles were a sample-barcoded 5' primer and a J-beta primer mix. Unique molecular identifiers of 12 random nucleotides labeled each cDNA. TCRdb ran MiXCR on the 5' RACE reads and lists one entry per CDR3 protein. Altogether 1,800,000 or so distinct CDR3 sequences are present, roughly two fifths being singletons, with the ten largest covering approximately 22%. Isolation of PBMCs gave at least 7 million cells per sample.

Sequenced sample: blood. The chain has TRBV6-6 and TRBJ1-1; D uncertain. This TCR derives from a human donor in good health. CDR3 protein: CASKTTTEAFF. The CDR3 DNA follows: TGTGCCAGCAAGACTACCACTGAAGCTTTCTTT.